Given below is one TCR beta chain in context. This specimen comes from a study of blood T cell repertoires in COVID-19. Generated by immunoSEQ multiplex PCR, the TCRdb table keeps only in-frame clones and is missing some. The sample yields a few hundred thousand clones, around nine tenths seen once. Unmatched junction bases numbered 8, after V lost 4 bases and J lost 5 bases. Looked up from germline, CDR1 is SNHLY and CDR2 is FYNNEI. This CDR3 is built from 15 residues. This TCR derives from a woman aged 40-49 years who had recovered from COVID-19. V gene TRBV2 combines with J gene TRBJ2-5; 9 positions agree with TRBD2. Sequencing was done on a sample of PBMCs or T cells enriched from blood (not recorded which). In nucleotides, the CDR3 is TGTGCCAGCAGTGTGGGCGGGGGGGCCGCGGAGACCCAGTACTTC. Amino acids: CASSVGGGAAETQYF.